This T cell receptor beta chain was documented in a study of graft-versus-host responses after intestinal transplantation. About the study: Grafts were multivisceral, liver-intestinal, or isolated intestinal. The recipients all started with anti-thymocyte globulin induction and then took tacrolimus and steroids for 3 to 4 years.

Clones were sequenced by immunoSEQ multiplex PCR, and TCRdb holds only the in-frame ones, with some missing. In the table there are tens of thousands of clones, 85% to 95% of which are singletons. The V gene lost 5 bases and the J gene lost 0 bases, with 8 bases spanning the gap. Germline-derived CDR1 and CDR2 are GTSNPN and SVGIG (reference sequence). This CDR3 comprises 13 residues. Overall study results and limits: There was an association between peak levels of circulating GvH clones and early post-transplant HvG declines.

Remarks on this clone: What it binds is unknown.

The chain carries TRBV30 and TRBJ2-1, with D hard to call. This sample comprised PBMCs, obtained about 800 days after a first intestinal transplant, on the day of a second. The receptor was derived from a human patient who received an intestinal transplant, so some T cells may come from the graft donor. The CDR3 nucleotides read TGTGCCTGGGATACGAGCTCCTACAATGAGCAGTTCTTC. Amino acids: CAWDTSSYNEQFF.